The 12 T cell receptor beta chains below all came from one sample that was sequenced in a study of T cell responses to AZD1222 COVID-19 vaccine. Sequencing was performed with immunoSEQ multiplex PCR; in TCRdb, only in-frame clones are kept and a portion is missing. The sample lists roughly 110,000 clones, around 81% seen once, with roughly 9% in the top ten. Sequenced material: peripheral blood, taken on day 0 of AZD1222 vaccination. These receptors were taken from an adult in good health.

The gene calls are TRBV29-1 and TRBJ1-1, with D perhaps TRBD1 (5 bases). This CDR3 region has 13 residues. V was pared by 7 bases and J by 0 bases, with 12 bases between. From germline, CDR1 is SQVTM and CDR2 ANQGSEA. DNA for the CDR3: TGCAGCGCCCGACAGTTAATGAACACTGAAGCTTTCTTT. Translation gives CSARQLMNTEAFF. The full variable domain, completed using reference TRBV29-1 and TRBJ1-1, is SAVISQKPSRDICQRGTSLTIQCQVDSQVTMMFWYRQQPGQSLTLIATANQGSEATYESGFVIDKFPISRPNLTFSTLTVSNMSPEDSSIYLCSARQLMNTEAFFGQGTRLTVV.

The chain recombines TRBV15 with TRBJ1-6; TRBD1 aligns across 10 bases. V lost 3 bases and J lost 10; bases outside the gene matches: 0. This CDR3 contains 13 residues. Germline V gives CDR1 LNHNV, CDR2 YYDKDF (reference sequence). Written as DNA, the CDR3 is TGTGCCACCAGCAGGGACAGGGGGTCACCCCTCCACTTT. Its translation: CATSRDRGSPLHF.

CDR3 DNA: TGTGCCATCAGTGAGTCGGGAGGTACCACTGAAGCTTTCTTT. This gives the protein CAISESGGTTEAFF. The V call is TRBV10-3, the J call TRBJ1-1; D is unclear. V was clipped by 0 bases and J by 4 bases, with 9 bases between them. This CDR3 comprises 14 residues. The germline V gene encodes CDR1 ENHRY and CDR2 SYGVKD.

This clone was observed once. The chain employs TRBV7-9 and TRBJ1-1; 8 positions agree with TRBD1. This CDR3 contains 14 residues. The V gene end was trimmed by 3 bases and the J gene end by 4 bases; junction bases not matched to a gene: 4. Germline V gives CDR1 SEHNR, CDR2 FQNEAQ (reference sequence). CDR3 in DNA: TGTGCCAGCAGCTTTACACAGGGGGGCACTGAAGCTTTCTTT. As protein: CASSFTQGGTEAFF.

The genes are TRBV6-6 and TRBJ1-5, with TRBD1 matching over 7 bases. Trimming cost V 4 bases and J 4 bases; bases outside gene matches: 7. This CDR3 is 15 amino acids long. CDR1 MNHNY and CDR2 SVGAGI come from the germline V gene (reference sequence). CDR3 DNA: TGTGCCAGCAGTTTACGGGGACAGAGAAATCAGCCCCAGCATTTT. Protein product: CASSLRGQRNQPQHF.

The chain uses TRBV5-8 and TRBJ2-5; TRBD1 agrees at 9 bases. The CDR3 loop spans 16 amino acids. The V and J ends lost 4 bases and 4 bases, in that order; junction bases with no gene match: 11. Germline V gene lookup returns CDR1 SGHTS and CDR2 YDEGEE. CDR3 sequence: CASSPGWTGEGETQYF. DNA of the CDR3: TGTGCCAGCAGCCCTGGATGGACAGGGGAGGGAGAGACCCAGTACTTC.

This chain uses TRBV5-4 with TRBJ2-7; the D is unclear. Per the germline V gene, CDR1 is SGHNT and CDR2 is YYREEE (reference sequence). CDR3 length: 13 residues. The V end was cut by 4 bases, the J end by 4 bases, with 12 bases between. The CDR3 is CASSRTDGYEQYF. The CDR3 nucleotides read TGTGCCAGCAGCCGGACGGACGGATACGAGCAGTACTTC.

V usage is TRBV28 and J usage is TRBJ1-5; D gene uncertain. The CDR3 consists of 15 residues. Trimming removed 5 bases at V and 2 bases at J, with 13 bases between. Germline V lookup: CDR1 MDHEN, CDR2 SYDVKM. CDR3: CASSPGSFGNQPQHF. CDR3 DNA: TGTGCCAGCAGTCCAGGATCGTTCGGCAATCAGCCCCAGCATTTT.

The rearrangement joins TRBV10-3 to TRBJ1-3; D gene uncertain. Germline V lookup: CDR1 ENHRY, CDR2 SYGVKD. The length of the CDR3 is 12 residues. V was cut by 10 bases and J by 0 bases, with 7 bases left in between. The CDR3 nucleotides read TGTGCCACCCTCAGCTCTGGAAACACCATATATTTT. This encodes CATLSSGNTIYF.

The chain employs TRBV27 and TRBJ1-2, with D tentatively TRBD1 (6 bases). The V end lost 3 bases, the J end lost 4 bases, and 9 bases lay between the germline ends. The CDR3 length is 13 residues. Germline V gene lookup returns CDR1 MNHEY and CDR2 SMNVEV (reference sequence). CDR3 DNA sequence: TGTGCCAGCAGTTTTGAGGGGGGCTATGGCTACACCTTC. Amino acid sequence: CASSFEGGYGYTF.

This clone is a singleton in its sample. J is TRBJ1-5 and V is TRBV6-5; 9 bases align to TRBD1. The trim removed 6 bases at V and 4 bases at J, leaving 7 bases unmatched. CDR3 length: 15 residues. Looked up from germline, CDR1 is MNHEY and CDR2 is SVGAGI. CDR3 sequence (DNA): TGTGCCAGCAGACAACCCGGGACAGGGAATCAGCCCCAGCATTTT. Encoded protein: CASRQPGTGNQPQHF.

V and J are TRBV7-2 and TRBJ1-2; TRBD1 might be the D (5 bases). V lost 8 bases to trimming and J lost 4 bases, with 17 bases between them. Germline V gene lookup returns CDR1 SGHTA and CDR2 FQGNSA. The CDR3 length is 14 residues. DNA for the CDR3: TGTGCCAGCTGGCGGCCAGGGAGAGTCTATGGCTACACCTTC. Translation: CASWRPGRVYGYTF.